Listed below are T cell receptor beta chains from one sample, sequenced in a study of blood T cell repertoires in COVID-19. Profiling relied on immunoSEQ multiplex PCR, and the TCRdb table lists in-frame clones only, not all of them. Of approximately 240,000 clones listed, 80% to 95% are singletons. Specimen: peripheral blood. These TCRs come from a man younger than 40 with COVID-19, enrolled during active disease. CDR3s include the opening cysteine and the closing phenylalanine or tryptophan. D genes are given only for firm matches. Clone size is given for some rows only: seen once, a few or many times, or a class if the clone is expanded.

clone_size j_call d_call v_call cdr3_aa cdr3_nt
- TRBJ1-1 TRBD1 TRBV18 CASSPKRQGEDTEAFF TGTGCCAGCTCACCAAAGCGACAGGGGGAGGACACTGAAGCTTTCTTT
- TRBJ2-7 TRBD1 TRBV5-1 CASSGQVRYEQYF TGCGCCAGCAGCGGACAGGTTCGGTACGAGCAGTACTTC
- TRBJ2-3 TRBD1 TRBV4-1 CASSQVSGGVSTDTQYF TGCGCCAGCAGCCAAGTCTCAGGGGGTGTCTCGACAGATACGCAGTATTTT
- TRBJ2-1 - TRBV12-5 CASGGRGQNFFLPNLSYNEQFF TGTGCTAGTGGGGGCCGCGGACAGAATTTCTTCCTACCCAATCTTTCCTACAATGAGCAGTTCTTC
- TRBJ1-1 TRBD1 TRBV5-1 CASSYTGDNTEAFF TGCGCCAGCAGCTACACAGGGGATAACACTGAAGCTTTCTTT
once TRBJ1-2 TRBD1 TRBV5-1 CASSSTGTNYGYTF TGCGCCAGCAGCTCGACAGGGACGAACTATGGCTACACCTTC
- TRBJ1-2 - TRBV5-4 CASSLVAANYGYTF TGTGCCAGCAGTCTAGTGGCAGCGAACTATGGCTACACCTTC
- TRBJ1-4 - TRBV5-1 CASSLYYGGNEKLFF TGCGCCAGCAGCTTATACTACGGGGGAAATGAAAAACTGTTTTTT
- TRBJ1-1 TRBD1 TRBV5-1 CASSPGQGWTEAFF TGCGCCAGCAGCCCGGGACAGGGCTGGACTGAAGCTTTCTTT
once TRBJ2-7 TRBD2 TRBV7-3 CASSLGPVAGYEQYF TGTGCCAGCAGCTTAGGGCCCGTAGCGGGCTACGAGCAGTACTTC
- TRBJ1-2 TRBD1 TRBV19 CASISRDSIYGYTF TGTGCCAGTATTTCCCGGGACAGTATCTATGGCTACACCTTC
- TRBJ2-3 TRBD2 TRBV19 CASSNLAGGSTDTQYF TGTGCCAGTAGTAATCTAGCGGGGGGGAGCACAGATACGCAGTATTTT
- TRBJ2-7 - TRBV28 CASSGPGTDHYEQYF TGTGCCAGCAGTGGGCCCGGGACTGACCACTACGAGCAGTACTTC
- TRBJ2-5 TRBD1 TRBV5-1 CASSPQGHETQYF TGCGCCAGCAGCCCACAGGGGCACGAGACCCAGTACTTC
- TRBJ2-5 - TRBV9 CASSAGGETQYF TGTGCCAGCAGCGCCGGGGGAGAGACCCAGTACTTC
- TRBJ2-1 TRBD1 TRBV6-5 CASTLGQKINNEQFF TGTGCCAGCACCCTGGGACAGAAAATCAACAATGAGCAGTTCTTC
- TRBJ2-1 TRBD1 TRBV5-1 CASSVYRGGEQFF TGCGCCAGCAGCGTATACAGGGGTGGTGAGCAGTTCTTC
few TRBJ2-2 - TRBV12-5 CASGLDSKDTGELFF TGTGCTAGTGGTTTGGACAGTAAAGACACCGGGGAGCTGTTTTTT
- TRBJ1-3 TRBD1 TRBV7-7 CASSAGQGGTGNTIYF TGTGCCAGCAGCGCGGGACAGGGTGGGACTGGAAACACCATATATTTT
- TRBJ2-7 TRBD2 TRBV18 CASSLGGDLEQYF TGTGCCAGCTCATTGGGGGGGGATCTCGAGCAGTACTTC
- TRBJ1-5 - TRBV6-7 CASSYFQDPYQPQHF TGTGCCAGCAGTTACTTCCAGGATCCCTATCAGCCCCAGCATTTT
once TRBJ1-1 - TRBV2 CASRGLRRTEAFF TGTGCCAGCCGGGGGTTAAGGAGGACTGAAGCTTTCTTT
- TRBJ1-2 - TRBV27 CASSLRGNGYTF TGTGCCAGCAGTTTAAGGGGGAATGGCTACACCTTC
- TRBJ1-2 - TRBV6-5 CAGRPQEARGYTF TGTGCCGGACGCCCTCAGGAGGCGCGAGGCTACACCTTC
- TRBJ2-4 - TRBV4-2 CASSPEGLLEAKNIQYF TGTGCCAGCAGCCCCGAGGGACTCCTTGAAGCCAAAAACATTCAGTACTTC
- TRBJ2-5 - TRBV19 CASSIVGQETQYF TGTGCCAGTAGTATAGTCGGCCAAGAGACCCAGTACTTC
- TRBJ2-3 TRBD2 TRBV9 CASSGPGRGGTTSTDTQYF TGTGCCAGCAGCGGCCCAGGGCGGGGGGGAACCACTAGCACAGATACGCAGTATTTT
- TRBJ2-2 TRBD1 TRBV7-9 CASSLAGDRGRELFF TGTGCCAGCAGCTTAGCGGGGGACAGGGGCCGGGAGCTGTTTTTT
- TRBJ1-3 TRBD1 TRBV6-5 CASSRTGGSGNTIYF TGTGCCAGCAGCAGAACAGGGGGCTCTGGAAACACCATATATTTT
- TRBJ2-1 - TRBV6-1 CASSEVGDEQFF TGTGCCAGCAGTGAAGTAGGGGATGAGCAGTTCTTC
once TRBJ1-3 TRBD1 TRBV5-1 CASSPEQGPGNTIYF TGCGCCAGCAGCCCGGAACAGGGGCCCGGAAACACCATATATTTT
- TRBJ1-1 TRBD1 TRBV5-6 CASSTDRARFTEAFF TGTGCCAGCAGCACGGACAGGGCTCGTTTCACTGAAGCTTTCTTT
- TRBJ1-6 TRBD1 TRBV6-2/TRBV6-3 CASSRGQTYSPLHF TGTGCCAGCAGTAGGGGACAGACTTATTCACCCCTCCACTTT
- TRBJ2-7 TRBD1 TRBV7-9 CASSFGQGSYEQYF TGTGCCAGCAGCTTCGGACAGGGCTCCTACGAGCAGTACTTC
- TRBJ1-1 - TRBV28 CASSVFSSGTLHTEAFF TGTGCCAGCAGTGTCTTTTCATCCGGGACACTTCACACTGAAGCTTTCTTT
- TRBJ2-2 - TRBV2 CASRADTGELFF TGTGCCAGCAGGGCAGACACCGGGGAGCTGTTTTTT
- TRBJ1-1 TRBD1 TRBV30 CAWGGQGMAEAFF TGTGCCTGGGGGGGACAGGGAATGGCTGAAGCTTTCTTT
- TRBJ2-2 TRBD1 TRBV7-3 CASSWGQVSNTGELFF TGTGCCAGCAGCTGGGGACAGGTATCGAACACCGGGGAGCTGTTTTTT
- TRBJ1-1 TRBD1 TRBV6-1 CASSEGGQGLMNTEAFF TGTGCCAGCAGTGAAGGGGGACAGGGATTAATGAACACTGAAGCTTTCTTT
- TRBJ1-6 TRBD1 TRBV13 CASSLRGGTGYNSPLHF TGTGCCAGCAGCTTAAGAGGTGGGACAGGCTATAATTCACCCCTCCACTTT
- TRBJ2-1 TRBD2 TRBV2 CASKSSGGSYNEQFF TGTGCCAGCAAGAGTAGCGGGGGTTCCTACAATGAGCAGTTCTTC
- TRBJ2-1 TRBD1 TRBV7-9 CASSGATGLDNEQFF TGTGCCAGCAGCGGGGCGACAGGGCTGGACAATGAGCAGTTCTTC
- TRBJ2-2 - TRBV30 CAWSADTSTGELFF TGTGCCTGGAGTGCGGACACCTCCACCGGGGAGCTGTTTTTT
- TRBJ1-5 - TRBV18 CASSPRQEQPQHF TGTGCCAGCTCACCGCGACAGGAGCAGCCCCAGCATTTT
- TRBJ2-7 - TRBV27 CASSLYAVPYEQYF TGTGCCAGCAGTTTATATGCAGTACCCTACGAGCAGTACTTC
- TRBJ2-7 TRBD2 TRBV5-1 CASSSLAGGHYEQYF TGCGCCAGCAGCTCCCTAGCGGGGGGCCACTACGAGCAGTACTTC
- TRBJ2-1 - TRBV13 CASSTTWSSYNEQFF TGTGCCAGCAGCACCACATGGAGCTCCTACAATGAGCAGTTCTTC
- TRBJ1-1 - TRBV30 CAWSVSPWRNTEAFF TGTGCCTGGAGTGTATCTCCCTGGAGGAACACTGAAGCTTTCTTT
- TRBJ1-1 - TRBV6-5 CASSYWEHTEAFF TGTGCCAGCAGTTACTGGGAGCACACTGAAGCTTTCTTT
once TRBJ1-2 - TRBV5-1 CDYLSGPGGDYGYTF TGCGACTATCTCTCAGGGCCGGGAGGCGACTATGGCTACACCTTC
- TRBJ2-3 TRBD1 TRBV2 CATSIRDRGPDTQYF TGTGCCACCTCAATCCGGGACAGGGGACCCGATACGCAGTATTTT